This passage covers 32 T cell receptor beta chains from one sample sequenced in a study of read filtering for tumor transcriptome and immune sequencing. From roughly 400 ng of RNA, a library with molecular barcoded alpha/delta and beta/gamma adaptors was made. TCRdb independently ran MiXCR on the reads; one entry per CDR3 protein. Here the sample spans around 130,000 distinct CDR3 sequences, roughly 13% being singletons. The sequenced material came from a population of CD138-negative cells sorted from bone marrow. The receptors shown here come from a donor at least 40 years old with multiple myeloma.

This clonotype showed up just a few times. The rearrangement joins TRBV11-3 to TRBJ2-2, with 11 bases that match TRBD2. The V gene end was trimmed by 5 bases and the J gene end by 6 bases; junction bases not matched to a gene: 5. The CDR3 sequence is 15 residues long. Germline V CDR1 and CDR2: SGHNT, YENEEA. CDR3: CASSGLAGGSGELFF. The CDR3 bases are TGTGCCAGCAGCGGGCTAGCGGGAGGTTCCGGGGAGCTGTTTTTT.

This clonotype was observed many times. The genes are TRBV29-1 and TRBJ2-5; 16 bases fit TRBD2. Losses at the gene ends were 6 bases for V and 5 bases for J; bases not matched to a gene: 9. Germline CDR1 reads SQVTM; CDR2 reads ANQGSEA. CDR3 length: 16 residues. CDR3 nucleotides: TGCAGCGTCGGGACTAGCGGGAGGGCCTCGGGTGAGACCCAGTACTTC. This gives the protein CSVGTSGRASGETQYF.

CDR3: CASKWQGEADTQYF. In DNA, the CDR3 is TGTGCCAGCAAGTGGCAGGGGGAAGCAGATACGCAGTATTTT. The chain is built from TRBV21-1 and TRBJ2-3; TRBD1 reflects the table's D call only, with no check against the DNA. TRBV21-1 is an annotated pseudogene. The CDR3 totals 14 residues.

This clonotype has just a few counts. V is TRBV12-3 or TRBV12-4 and J is TRBJ2-3; a possible D gene is TRBD2 (5 bases). The CDR3 loop spans 15 amino acids. V was clipped by 7 bases and J by 5 bases, with 19 bases between them. The CDR3 DNA reads as TGTGCCAGCACCCCCCGAGGGCCTTTAGGAGATACGCAGTATTTT. Amino acid sequence: CASTPRGPLGDTQYF.

Regarding this clonotype: At one end the junction does not follow the germline gene, possibly because of a read error. The chain employs TRBV3-1 and TRBJ2-1; the D call may be TRBD1 or TRBD2 (5 bases each). CDR3 length equals 15 residues. Germline V CDR1 and CDR2: LGHDT, YNNKEL (reference sequence). The CDR3 DNA is TGTGCTAGCAGCCGCCCGGGTACTGGGGGCAATGAGCAGTTCTTC. It encodes CASSRPGTGGNEQFF.

At least ten counts were recorded for this clonotype. The V gene is TRBV30, the J gene TRBJ2-7; perhaps D is TRBD1 or TRBD2 (5 bases each). The CDR3 contains 15 residues. Germline values: CDR1 GTSNPN, CDR2 SVGIG (reference sequence). V lost 6 bases, J lost 5 bases, and 23 bases lay in between. CDR3 loop: CACLGPRRAIDEQYF. CDR3 DNA: TGTGCCTGTCTGGGACCTCGCAGGGCGATCGACGAGCAGTACTTC.

This clonotype was recorded many times. The chain links TRBV4-1 to TRBJ2-1; 9 bases align to TRBD2. This CDR3 has 15 amino acids. Trimming at V came to 3 bases and at J to 2 bases, leaving 2 bases not matched to a gene. Germline V gives CDR1 MGHRA, CDR2 YSYEKL. The CDR3, as DNA: TGCGCCAGCAGCCAGCGGGAGGGTCCCTACAATGAGCAGTTCTTC. It yields the protein CASSQREGPYNEQFF.

A note on this clonotype: A single base is all that separates this from a far larger clone, so a read error is likely. This chain links TRBV5-6 with TRBJ2-1, with TRBD1 as a possible D gene (7 bases). Germline values: CDR1 SGHDT, CDR2 YYEEEE. The CDR3 has 16 amino acids. The DNA for the CDR3 is TGTGCCAGCAGCTCGGAAGCAGGGGGGTGGTACAATGAGCAGGTCTTC. Protein product: CASSSEAGGWYNEQVF.

Ten or more counts support this clonotype. The rearrangement uses TRBV6-2 or TRBV6-3 and TRBJ2-1; 9 nucleotides agree with TRBD2. Unmatched junction bases numbered 9, after V lost 4 bases and J lost 2 bases. The V gene's germline CDR1 is MNHEY and CDR2 SVGEGT. The CDR3 is made up of 17 amino acids. This CDR3 is CASSSLSGSGTYNEQFF. DNA of the CDR3: TGTGCCAGCAGTTCCCTTAGCGGGAGCGGTACCTACAATGAGCAGTTCTTC.

In this sample, this clonotype turned up once. V and J are TRBV7-9 and TRBJ2-5, with D possibly called TRBD1 or TRBD2 (6 bases each). CDR1 is SEHNR, CDR2 FQNEAQ, per germline (reference sequence). The CDR3 runs to 15 residues. Trimming removed 1 base at V and 4 bases at J, with 13 bases between. CDR3 amino acids: CASSLVTGRGETQYF. The CDR3 DNA sequence: TGTGCCAGCAGCTTAGTAACAGGGCGGGGAGAGACCCAGTACTTC. The full variable domain, with the rest looked up from reference TRBV7-9 and TRBJ2-5, is DTGVSQNPRHKITKRGQNVTFRCDPISEHNRLYWYRQTLGQGPEFLTYFQNEAQLEKSRLLSDRFSAERPKGSFSTLEIQRTEQGDSAMYLCASSLVTGRGETQYFGPGTRLLVL.

There are a few counts of this clonotype. A much more abundant neighbour one base away suggests this may be a read error. The rearrangement links TRBV6-6 to TRBJ1-1; 11 nucleotides agree with TRBD1. There are 13 residues in the CDR3. CDR1 and CDR2 (germline): MNHNY, SVGAGI (reference sequence). The CDR3 here is CTSSSGQGVGAFF. The CDR3 DNA follows: TGTACCAGCAGTTCGGGACAGGGGGTGGGAGCTTTCTTT.

The V and J genes are TRBV29-1 and TRBJ2-1, with 12 bases that match TRBD2. V was pared by 6 bases and J by 5 bases, with 5 bases of the junction left unmatched. The CDR3 covers 14 residues. CDR1 SQVTM and CDR2 ANQGSEA come from the germline V gene. In DNA, the CDR3 is TGCAGCGTGGGGACTAGCGGGCTTCACAATGAGCAGTTCTTC. Residues: CSVGTSGLHNEQFF.

This clonotype has at least ten counts. The chain recombines TRBV12-3 or TRBV12-4 with TRBJ2-5, with D tentatively TRBD1 or TRBD2 (5 bases each). There are 13 residues in the CDR3. V lost 5 bases and J lost 7, with 14 bases in between. The CDR3 spells CASSVPGPGTQYF. Written as DNA, the CDR3 is TGTGCCAGCAGTGTACCGGGACCAGGGACCCAGTACTTC.

This clonotype occurred many times. The chain recombines TRBV11-3 with TRBJ2-1, with TRBD2 as a possible D gene (6 bases). This CDR3 region has 14 residues. V lost 8 bases, J lost 4 bases, and 15 bases lay in between. Germline lookup yields CDR1 SGHNT and CDR2 YENEEA. Here the CDR3 DNA reads TGTGCCAGCCGGCCGAGCGGGTTGTACAATGAGCAGTTCTTC. It codes for CASRPSGLYNEQFF.

Concerning this clonotype itself: A read error is possible here, since a much larger clone lies one base away. The genes are TRBV28 and TRBJ2-7; D is undetermined. This CDR3 is built from 12 residues. Looked up from germline, CDR1 is MDHEN and CDR2 is SYDVKM. This CDR3 is CVSSLARYEQYF. In DNA form, the CDR3 reads TGTGTCAGCAGTTTGGCGCGCTACGAGCAGTACTTC. Full variable domain (rest looked up from reference TRBV28 and TRBJ2-7): DVKVTQSSRYLVKRTGEKVFLECVQDMDHENMFWYRQDPGLGLRLIYFSYDVKMKEKGDIPEGYSVSREKKERFSLILESASTNQTSMYLCVSSLARYEQYFGPGTRLTVT.

The V call is TRBV28, the J call TRBJ2-7; D possibly uses TRBD1 or TRBD2 (5 bases each). CDR3 length: 15 residues. V lost 5 bases and J lost 0, with 14 bases in between. CDR1 and CDR2 from the germline V gene are MDHEN and SYDVKM. The CDR3 loop reads CASSPMGRSSYEQYF. The CDR3, as DNA: TGTGCCAGCAGTCCCATGGGACGAAGCTCCTACGAGCAGTACTTC.

This chain's CDR3 is CASSLARTTNSPLHF. DNA of the CDR3: TGTGCCAGCAGCTTAGCCAGGACGACGAATTCACCCCTCCACTTT. The chain is built from TRBV7-2 and TRBJ1-6; D remains ambiguous. Trimming took 0 bases from V and 7 from J, leaving 10 bases between them. CDR3 size: 15 residues. In germline, CDR1 is SGHTA, CDR2 FQGNSA. Looking up the rest from reference TRBV7-2 and TRBJ1-6 gives the full variable domain: GAGVSQSPSNKVTEKGKDVELRCDPISGHTALYWYRQSLGQGLEFLIYFQGNSAPDKSGLPSDRFSAERTGGSVSTLTIQRTQQEDSAVYLCASSLARTTNSPLHFGNGTRLTVT.

This clonotype was seen many times. V is TRBV3-1 and J is TRBJ1-6; D is perhaps TRBD1 (5 bases). Germline-derived CDR1 and CDR2 are LGHDT and YNNKEL (reference sequence). The V end lost 4 bases, the J end lost 0 bases, and 16 bases lay between the germline ends. There are 18 residues in the CDR3. CDR3 DNA: TGTGCCAGCAGCCGAAAGATGGCTGGGGGCTCCTATAATTCACCCCTCCACTTT. It specifies CASSRKMAGGSYNSPLHF. The variable domain in full, completed from reference TRBV3-1 and TRBJ1-6, reads DTAVSQTPKYLVTQMGNDKSIKCEQNLGHDTMYWYKQDSKKFLKIMFSYNNKELIINETVPNRFSPKSPDKAHLNLHINSLELGDSAVYFCASSRKMAGGSYNSPLHFGNGTRLTVT.

This clonotype was seen at least ten times. The J gene is TRBJ2-1, the V gene TRBV20-1, with 7 bases lining up with TRBD2. The length of the CDR3 is 17 residues. V lost 0 bases and J lost 2; bases outside the gene matches: 10. Germline CDR1 reads DFQATT; CDR2 reads SNEGSKA (reference sequence). CDR3 coding DNA: TGCAGTGCTAGAGATAAAAGCGCGGGAGTAACCTACAATGAGCAGTTCTTC. Encoded protein: CSARDKSAGVTYNEQFF.

This clonotype appeared many times. The rearrangement uses TRBV9 and TRBJ2-1, with TRBD1 identical over 9 bases. Trimming cost V 2 bases and J 9 bases; bases outside gene matches: 6. The CDR3 loop spans 14 amino acids. Germline-derived CDR1 and CDR2 are SGDLS and YYNGEE. The CDR3 DNA is TGTGCCAGCAGCGTGGGACAGGGCCTTAGTGAGCAGTTCTTC. This sequence encodes CASSVGQGLSEQFF.

This clonotype was counted at least ten times. The chain is built from TRBV5-6 and TRBJ2-1; 9 bases are a match to TRBD2. The CDR3 spans 15 residues. The V gene's germline CDR1 is SGHDT and CDR2 YYEEEE. With V trimmed by 4 bases and J by 5 bases, 7 bases remained unmatched. DNA of the CDR3: TGTGCCAGCAGCATGACGACTAGCGGAAACAATGAGCAGTTCTTC. It encodes CASSMTTSGNNEQFF.

This clonotype was seen ten or more times. The chain has TRBV4-1 and TRBJ2-7; 11 positions agree with TRBD2. The germline CDR1 and CDR2 sequences are MGHRA and YSYEKL. This CDR3 is built from 16 residues. Trimming at V came to 4 bases and at J to 4 bases, leaving 9 bases not matched to a gene. The CDR3 nucleotides are TGCGCCAGCAGCCCTCACCTAGCGGGAGGAGCGTACGAGCAGTACTTC. Encoded protein: CASSPHLAGGAYEQYF.

This clonotype was counted ten times or more. The V gene is TRBV5-5, the J gene TRBJ1-5; 10 bases map to TRBD1. Trimming cost V 3 bases and J 7 bases; bases outside gene matches: 4. The germline V gene has CDR1 SGHKS and CDR2 YYEKEE (reference sequence). This CDR3 has 14 residues. CDR3 residues: CASSWTGGDQPQHF. DNA of the CDR3: TGTGCCAGCAGCTGGACAGGGGGAGACCAGCCCCAGCATTTT. Full variable domain (outside the CDR3, taken from reference TRBV5-5 and TRBJ1-5): DAGVTQSPTHLIKTRGQQVTLRCSPISGHKSVSWYQQVLGQGPQFIFQYYEKEERGRGNFPDRFSARQFPNYSSELNVNALLLGDSALYLCASSWTGGDQPQHFGDGTRLSIL.

V is TRBV19 and J is TRBJ2-2, with D uncertain. CDR1 and CDR2 from the germline V gene are LNHDA and SQIVND (reference sequence). The CDR3 is 16 residues long. V lost 3 bases to trimming and J lost 1 base, with 12 bases between them. In DNA, the CDR3 is TGTGCCAGTAGTATTACGCCGGGTCAGAACACCGGGGAGCTGTTTTTT. Translated, it gives CASSITPGQNTGELFF. Full variable domain (remainder filled in from reference TRBV19 and TRBJ2-2): DGGITQSPKYLFRKEGQNVTLSCEQNLNHDAMYWYRQDPGQGLRLIYYSQIVNDFQKGDIAEGYSVSREKKESFPLTVTSAQKNPTAFYLCASSITPGQNTGELFFGEGSRLTVL.

Regarding this clonotype: A read error may be the cause here, since a much bigger clone is one base away. The conserved closing phenylalanine or tryptophan is absent in this CDR3, likely reflecting a read error. The CDR3 DNA is TGTGCCAGCAGTTCTCACAGGGATACGCAGTATTCT. It translates to CASSSHRDTQYS. The chain couples TRBV6-1 to TRBJ2-3; possible D gene TRBD1, 5 bases. Germline CDR1 reads MNHNS; CDR2 reads SASEGT. The CDR3 has 12 amino acids. V lost 5 bases, J lost 6 bases, and 9 bases lay in between.

The table lists this clonotype with many counts. The rearrangement links TRBV7-2 to TRBJ2-5; D gene unclear. Germline V gene sequence: CDR1 SGHTA, CDR2 FQGNSA. With 3 bases removed from V and 5 bases from J, the gap between germline ends came to 10 bases. CDR3 length equals 13 residues. CDR3 in amino acids: CASSFRPGETQYF. CDR3 coding DNA: TGTGCCAGCAGCTTCCGTCCCGGGGAGACCCAGTACTTC.

J is TRBJ2-7 and V is TRBV15; perhaps TRBD1 as D (6 bases). Trimming left V 1 base short and J 2 bases short, with 15 bases between. The CDR3 is made up of 16 amino acids. CDR1 LNHNV and CDR2 YYDKDF come from the germline V gene (reference sequence). The DNA of the CDR3 is TGTGCCACCAGCAGAGGTCCCGGTGGGGGCACCTACGAGCAGTACTTC. Its translation is CATSRGPGGGTYEQYF. The full variable domain, rest sourced from reference TRBV15 and TRBJ2-7, is DAMVIQNPRYQVTQFGKPVTLSCSQTLNHNVMYWYQQKSSQAPKLLFHYYDKDFNNEADTPDNFQSRRPNTSFCFLDIRSPGLGDTAMYLCATSRGPGGGTYEQYFGPGTRLTVT.

This clonotype was picked up many times. The chain has TRBV27 and TRBJ2-1; 8 bases are a match to TRBD2. This CDR3 has 15 residues. Germline V lookup: CDR1 MNHEY, CDR2 SMNVEV (reference sequence). Trimming took 4 bases from V and 11 from J; bases not matched to a gene: 13. The CDR3 nucleotides read TGTGCCAGCAGTTCGGGGGGGGCCGGGGGCGGGAAGCAGTTCTTC. This translates into CASSSGGAGGGKQFF.

This clonotype was detected ten times or more. The chain links TRBV20-1 to TRBJ2-5; 7 bases fit TRBD2. Germline V gene sequence: CDR1 DFQATT, CDR2 SNEGSKA (reference sequence). The V gene end was trimmed by 7 bases and the J gene end by 5 bases; junction bases not matched to a gene: 16. The CDR3 covers 15 residues. In DNA form, the CDR3 reads TGCAGTGGCGTCCCCGAGGTTTTCGGGGGGGAGACCCAGTACTTC. Its translation is CSGVPEVFGGETQYF.

This clonotype was seen a single time. It may be a read error: a sequence one base away is much more abundant. The chain couples TRBV12-3 or TRBV12-4 to TRBJ1-2, with D unclear. The length of the CDR3 is 12 residues. Here the CDR3 reads CASRSLARGCTF. CDR3 sequence (DNA): TGTGCCAGCAGATCCTTAGCCCGAGGCTGCACCTTC.

In the case of this clonotype: A much bigger clone sits one base away, suggesting this may be a read error. The genes are TRBV12-3 or TRBV12-4 and TRBJ1-1, with TRBD1 as a possible D gene (5 bases). CDR3 length: 13 residues. Between the trimmed V and J ends, which lost 11 bases and 1 base, there was a span of 14 bases. CDR3 in DNA: TGTGCCGCGGGCAGACAGACGAACACTGAAGCTTTCTTT. Translated: CAAGRQTNTEAFF.

This clonotype was counted many times. The CDR3 DNA sequence: TGTGCCAGCAGCCTCCGGGACAGGGGGACTGATGGCTACACCTTC. Translating it yields CASSLRDRGTDGYTF. This sequence joins TRBV11-2 and TRBJ1-2; 11 nucleotides match TRBD1. This CDR3 has 15 residues. Trimming took 5 bases from V and 6 from J; bases not matched to a gene: 8. Germline lookup yields CDR1 SGHAT and CDR2 FQNNGV.